This TCR beta chain was observed in a study of CD4 T cells in relation to SARS-CoV-2 and coronaviruses. Study details: Controls used an HIV-1 Nef peptide pool or no peptide. Study results and caveats: In roughly 65% of donors, memory CD4+ clonotypes crossrecognized SARS-CoV-2 and at least one common cold coronavirus spike. Crossreactive clones expanded significantly less to SARS-CoV-2 than monoreactive clones.

CD4+ T cells from unexposed donors were obtained before the COVID-19 pandemic (2011-2018). The cells were cultured for around ten days before CD4+ T cells were isolated. Testing used SARS-CoV-2 S/N and four cold-coronavirus spikes on unexposed-donor CD4+ T cells, cells permitting. CDR3 length: 16 amino acids. Germline CDR1 reads LNHDA; CDR2 reads SQIVND (reference sequence). V shed 7 bases and J 2 bases; nucleotides not matched to a gene: 9. Assay: immunoSEQ multiplex PCR; the TCRdb copy retains only in-frame clones and omits some. The table lists 20,000 to 30,000 clones, around 80% of them singletons, with more than 9% in the top ten. A word on this clone: Its antigen is currently unknown.

What was sequenced was CD4+ T cells from PBMCs, cultured in vitro. This clonotype was obtained from a human donor in good health. The chain is built from TRBV19 and TRBJ2-4; TRBD1 matches 9 bases. The CDR3, as DNA: TGTGCCAGTAACCCACGGGGGACAGGGCCCAAAAACATTCAGTACTTC. It translates to CASNPRGTGPKNIQYF.